This T cell receptor beta chain derives from a study of regulatory T cells in long-lasting Graves disease (dated by TCRdb to 2020 to 2022). In terms of the full investigation: Newly diagnosed Graves' disease patients had taken antithyroid drugs for less than 3 months. A total of about 33 samples were covered by TCR sequencing, comprising some 13 persistent and approximately 20 newly diagnosed Graves' disease patients. The study was registered as a clinical trial and conducted in China. Peripheral blood TCR sequencing and RNA sequencing compared persistent Graves' disease patients with newly diagnosed Graves' disease patients.

Taken with the paper, the label for time point translates to: newly diagnosed GD, antithyroid drugs for less than 3 months. For both TCR sequencing and RNA sequencing, RNA was extracted from PBMCs in TRIzol. The diagnosis of Graves' disease followed American Thyroid Association guidelines. Recruitment of patients was carried out at an endocrinology department in Xi'an, China. Each patient gave roughly 10 milliliters of peripheral blood, collected in an EDTA anticoagulant tube. PBMCs were isolated by Ficoll Paque Plus density gradient separation without further T cell sorting. RNA quality was checked with an Agilent 2100 Bioanalyzer and agarose gel, and concentration with a NanoDrop 2000. Results and caveats for the whole study, not just this receptor: Only peripheral blood was studied, because thyroid tissue, the primary lesion, was inaccessible. Patients with persistent disease shared more public clonotypes (about 2,900) than newly diagnosed patients did (around 1,000). Sequencing and analysis were restricted to the TCR beta chain. Persistent disease showed preferential use of TRBV28, TRBJ1-2 and TRBJ2-5, whereas newly diagnosed disease favored TRBV20-1 and TRBJ2-1. Compared with newly diagnosed patients, patients with persistent Graves' disease had lower TCR Shannon entropy and fewer highly expanded clones, which suggests clonal expansion. The authors noted that the small sample size was a limitation that may lower accuracy.

Measured from the cysteine to the phenylalanine, the CDR3 is 14 residues long. Solely the CDR3 DNA is kept, with 42 bases framed from the first base. Looking up the germline V gene yields CDR1 SGDLS and CDR2 YYNGEE. The junction carries 4 bases between V and J, which are trimmed by 0 bases and 0 bases respectively. The method was multiplex PCR. TCRdb names Illumina HiSeq 4000 as the instrument used. TCR beta libraries were built with iRepertoire HTBI primers and Arm-PCR amplification of CDR3 regions. Gel purification was performed on PCR products prior to sequencing. Turning to the authors' computational methods: A total of some 60 TRBV and some 15 TRBJ segments were identified across samples and were used for gene usage analysis of CDR3 amino acid clonotypes. Filtered high-quality paired reads were merged into contigs using COPE and FqMerger. BLAST was used to align contigs to IMGT TRBV, TRBD and TRBJ reference genes, with CDR3 defined following IMGT. Any clonotype with a frequency above 0.1% was counted as a highly expanded clone. Shannon entropy was used to measure repertoire diversity, and the Gini coefficient was used to measure V-J evenness. A clonotype was considered public if more than one individual shared it. The raw public reads went through TCRdb reprocessing: fastp at Q25, MiXCR clone calling, in-frame beta chains kept. For every CDR3 protein sequence, its rows merge into one entry that carries the most common genes and DNA. The V and J calls reflect TCRdb's pipeline rather than the authors' work. The sample table records a few hundred thousand distinct CDR3 sequences; 12% of these occur just once. The ten most abundant clones make up approximately 17% of the sample.

This clonotype showed up many times. This receptor's antigen is unknown. No much larger clonotype is one base removed from it; base qualities were not supplied. These same data were also listed under a study on T cells in Graves' hyperthyroidism and ophthalmopathy. As the second paper documents: Graves' hyperthyroidism was defined as stable when no progression to ophthalmopathy occurred over 18 months of follow-up. Hyperthyroidism patients were newly diagnosed, with disease duration under 2 months, and aged 18 to 65 years. Any patient with an uncontrolled infection, another autoimmune disease, pregnancy or lactation was excluded. Diagnoses were established on the basis of clinical symptoms, serum thyroxine and TRAb, thyroid ultrasound, and orbital computed tomography. A first-round RT-PCR of the TCR CDR3 used the HTBI primer set with the Qiagen OneStep RT-PCR kit. Most expanded thyroid clonotypes (frequency above 0.001) were also detected in blood, suggesting blood repertoires may reflect thyroid immune responses. In cross-validation, a model built on a 13 V-J signature told ophthalmopathy apart from stable hyperthyroidism with just under 90% sensitivity and about 81% specificity, and in testing the same model reached 80%/75%. In validation, the model predicted progression to ophthalmopathy a median of roughly 6.5 months before onset, with approximately 71% sensitivity and about 72% specificity. To identify TCR V-J signatures that set the groups apart, the researchers used a discovery cohort of 100 patients, made up of about 44 with Graves' ophthalmopathy and 55 to 65 with stable Graves' hyperthyroidism. Prospective prediction of ophthalmopathy was tested in an independent validation cohort of fewer than 20 hyperthyroidism patients and some 17 patients who later progressed to ophthalmopathy. For training and testing, the 100 patients in the discovery cohort were randomly divided in a 7:3 ratio. The study also compared thyroid tissue and blood T-cell repertoires from roughly six Graves' hyperthyroidism patients. After sampling, hyperthyroidism patients received methimazole starting at 30 mg daily, and ophthalmopathy patients received high-dose intravenous methylprednisolone. Libraries were constructed in a second round of multiplex PCR, after which size selection and purification were carried out. The libraries were sequenced on an Illumina HiSeq2000 using paired-end 100 bp reads. Raw data were processed with SOAPnuke, discarding reads with adapters, uncalled bases, mean Phred below 15, or no exact constant-primer or identifier match. COPE v1.2.5 was used to merge high-quality paired reads, and clonotypes were defined as unique nucleotide sequences. MiTCR v1.1 was used to align clonotypes to the IMGT TRBV, TRBD and TRBJ reference segments. Analysis was restricted to V-J combinations with a frequency above 0.0001, which covered just over 98% of repertoires. A TCS score was defined as the ratio between F50 (clonal expansion) and ExV (chaos), using BLOSUM62-based TCRdist between CDR3 peptides within each V-J. Welch's t-statistics and random forest reduced 514 V-J features to 10 to 15, which were used in a naive Bayes classifier (R e1071). Sample size was not statistically predetermined, and blinding of investigators to group allocation was not performed. The paper describes TCR Vbeta CDR3 sequencing of about 140 peripheral blood samples, made up of 43 ophthalmopathy patients, approximately 73 hyperthyroidism patients and 17 progressor patients.

This clonotype originated in a woman between 18 and 29 years old with Graves disease. Donor details come from another sample of the same person, matched by shared clones. This chain is built from TRBV9 and TRBJ1-3, with the D gene uncertain. The sample in question was peripheral blood mononuclear cells (PBMCs), obtained at new diagnosis, from a patient treated with antithyroid drugs. The base sequence is TGTGCCAGCAGCGTAGGGGACTCTGGAAACACCATATATTTT. The encoded protein is CASSVGDSGNTIYF.